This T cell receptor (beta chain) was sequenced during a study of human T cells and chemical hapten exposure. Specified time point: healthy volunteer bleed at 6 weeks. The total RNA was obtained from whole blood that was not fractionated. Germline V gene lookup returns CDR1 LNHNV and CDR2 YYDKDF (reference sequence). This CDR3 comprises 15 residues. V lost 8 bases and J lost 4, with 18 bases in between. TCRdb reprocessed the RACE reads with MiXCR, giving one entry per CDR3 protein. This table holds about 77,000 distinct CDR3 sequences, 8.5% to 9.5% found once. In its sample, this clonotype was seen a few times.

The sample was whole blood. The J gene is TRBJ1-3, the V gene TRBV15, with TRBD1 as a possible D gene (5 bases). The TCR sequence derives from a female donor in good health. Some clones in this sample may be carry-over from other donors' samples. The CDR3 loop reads CATRGSGRGGNTIYF. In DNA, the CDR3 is TGTGCCACCCGGGGGTCCGGACGGGGAGGAAACACCATATATTTT. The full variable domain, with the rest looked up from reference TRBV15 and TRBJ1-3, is DAMVIQNPRYQVTQFGKPVTLSCSQTLNHNVMYWYQQKSSQAPKLLFHYYDKDFNNEADTPDNFQSRRPNTSFCFLDIRSPGLGDTAMYLCATRGSGRGGNTIYFGEGSWLTVV.